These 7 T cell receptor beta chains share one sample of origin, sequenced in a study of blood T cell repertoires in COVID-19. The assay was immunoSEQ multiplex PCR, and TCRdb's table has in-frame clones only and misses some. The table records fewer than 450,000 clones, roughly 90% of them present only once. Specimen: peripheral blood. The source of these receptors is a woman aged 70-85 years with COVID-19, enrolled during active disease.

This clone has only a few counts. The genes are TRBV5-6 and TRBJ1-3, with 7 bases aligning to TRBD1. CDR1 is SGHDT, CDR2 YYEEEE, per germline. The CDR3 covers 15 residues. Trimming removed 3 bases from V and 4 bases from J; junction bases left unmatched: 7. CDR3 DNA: TGTGCCAGCAGCTACAGGGGAATGGTCGGAAACACCATATATTTT. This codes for CASSYRGMVGNTIYF.

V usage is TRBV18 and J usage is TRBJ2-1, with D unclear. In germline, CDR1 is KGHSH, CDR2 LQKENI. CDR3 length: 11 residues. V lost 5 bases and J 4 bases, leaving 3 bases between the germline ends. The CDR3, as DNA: TGTGCCAGCTCAACATACAATGAGCAGTTCTTC. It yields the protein CASSTYNEQFF.

The CDR3 nucleotides are TGTGCCAGCACCCTTCTTCCAGGGACAGTATCCTACGAGCAGTACTTC. Translating gives CASTLLPGTVSYEQYF. V usage is TRBV7-9 and J usage is TRBJ2-7; 7 positions agree with TRBD1. Germline V gene sequence: CDR1 SEHNR, CDR2 FQNEAQ (reference sequence). This CDR3 spans 16 amino acids. Trimming took 7 bases from V and 1 from J; bases not matched to a gene: 13.

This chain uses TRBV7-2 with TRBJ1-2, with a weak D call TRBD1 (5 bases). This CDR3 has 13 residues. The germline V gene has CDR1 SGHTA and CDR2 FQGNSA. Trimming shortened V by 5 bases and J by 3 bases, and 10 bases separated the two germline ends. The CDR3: CASSATVYYGYTF. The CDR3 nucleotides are TGTGCCAGCAGCGCGACAGTCTACTATGGCTACACCTTC.

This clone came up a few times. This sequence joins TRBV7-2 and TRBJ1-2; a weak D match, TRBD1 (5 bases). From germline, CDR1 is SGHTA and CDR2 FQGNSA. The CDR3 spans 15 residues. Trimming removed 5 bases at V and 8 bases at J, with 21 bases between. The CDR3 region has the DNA TGTGCCAGCAGCCCGGTGGGGGGATCCCCTTCGGGCTACACCTTC. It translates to CASSPVGGSPSGYTF.

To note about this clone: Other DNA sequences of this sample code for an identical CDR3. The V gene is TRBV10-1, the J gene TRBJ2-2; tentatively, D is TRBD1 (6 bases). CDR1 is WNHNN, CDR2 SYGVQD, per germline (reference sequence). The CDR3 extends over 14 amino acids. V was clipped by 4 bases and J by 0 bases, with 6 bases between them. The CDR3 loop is CASSAGANTGELFF. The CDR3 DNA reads TGCGCCAGCAGTGCAGGGGCGAACACCGGGGAGCTGTTTTTT.

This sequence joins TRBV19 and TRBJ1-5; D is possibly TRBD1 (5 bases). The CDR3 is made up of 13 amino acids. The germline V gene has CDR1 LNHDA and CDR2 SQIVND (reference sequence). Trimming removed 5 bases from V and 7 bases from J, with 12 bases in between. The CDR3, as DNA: TGTGCCAGTAGTTACGGGGGATCCCAGCCCCAGCATTTT. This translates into CASSYGGSQPQHF.